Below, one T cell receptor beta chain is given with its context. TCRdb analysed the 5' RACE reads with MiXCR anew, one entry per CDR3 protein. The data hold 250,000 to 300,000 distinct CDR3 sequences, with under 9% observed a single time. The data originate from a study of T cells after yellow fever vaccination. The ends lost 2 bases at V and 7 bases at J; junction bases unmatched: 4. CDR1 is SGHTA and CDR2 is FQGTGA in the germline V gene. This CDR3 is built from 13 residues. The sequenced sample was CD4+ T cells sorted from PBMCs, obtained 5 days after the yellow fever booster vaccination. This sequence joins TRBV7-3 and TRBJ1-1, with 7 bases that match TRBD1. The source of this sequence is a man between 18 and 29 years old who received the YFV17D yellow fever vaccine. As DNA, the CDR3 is TGTGCCAGCAGCTTACGGCAGGGGGGTGAAGCTTTCTTT. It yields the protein CASSLRQGGEAFF.